The rows below give T cell receptor beta chains drawn from one sample of a study of T and B cells in COVID-19 patients. Using its own MiXCR run on the multiplex PCR reads, TCRdb lists one record per CDR3 protein. The sample holds tens of thousands of distinct CDR3 sequences, approximately 28% seen once. Specimen: blood. The receptor source for this set is a human donor who had recovered from COVID-19. The CDR3 runs from the conserved cysteine through the conserved F or W. Fields, in order: CDR3 protein, CDR3 DNA, J gene, D gene, clone size, V gene. A D gene is named only where the DNA matches it firmly. Size is stated for part of the rows, as once, few or many counts, or as a class when the clone is expanded.

CSAEVQTEAFF,TGCAGCGCCGAGGTTCAAACTGAAGCTTTCTTT,TRBJ1-1,NA,many,TRBV29-1
CASSYSKPGGYPYEQYF,TGTGCCAGCAGTTACTCGAAACCCGGAGGGTATCCCTACGAGCAGTACTTC,TRBJ2-7,NA,few,TRBV6-5
CASEGVPGLARVGEQYF,TGTGCCAGCGAGGGGGTACCGGGACTTGCTCGGGTGGGCGAGCAGTACTTC,TRBJ2-7,NA,NA,TRBV5-4
CSVEDLGGETQYF,TGCAGCGTTGAAGATCTCGGGGGGGAGACCCAGTACTTC,TRBJ2-5,TRBD2,medium-sized,TRBV29-1
CASRQDSSGANVLTF,TGTGCCAGCAGGCAAGACAGCTCTGGGGCCAACGTCCTGACTTTC,TRBJ2-6,NA,medium-sized,TRBV6-5
CAWSAVLGKLFF,TGTGCCTGGAGTGCGGTTCTCGGCAAACTGTTTTTT,TRBJ1-4,NA,many,TRBV30
CASSLRDRGKTQYF,TGTGCCAGCAGCTTACGGGACAGGGGGAAGACCCAGTACTTC,TRBJ2-5,TRBD1,few,TRBV7-6
CSARGTSGTWTDTQYF,TGCAGTGCTAGAGGAACTAGCGGGACTTGGACAGATACGCAGTATTTT,TRBJ2-3,TRBD2,NA,TRBV20-1
CASSDLGILYTGELFF,TGTGCCAGCTCAGACCTAGGGATCTTGTACACCGGGGAGCTGTTTTTT,TRBJ2-2,NA,NA,TRBV18
CAWGLAGGTDTQYF,TGTGCCTGGGGACTAGCGGGAGGCACAGATACGCAGTATTTT,TRBJ2-3,TRBD2,few,TRBV30
CSVLAGGRGEAFF,TGCAGCGTCCTAGCCGGGGGGCGAGGTGAAGCTTTCTTT,TRBJ1-1,NA,medium-sized,TRBV29-1
CASSMGGETQYF,TGTGCCAGCAGCATGGGGGGGGAGACCCAGTACTTC,TRBJ2-5,TRBD2,few,TRBV13
CASSFQGANSPLHF,TGTGCCAGCAGTTTCCAGGGGGCGAATTCACCCCTCCACTTT,TRBJ1-6,TRBD1,NA,TRBV12-3/TRBV12-4
CAWSEQGYSPLHF,TGTGCCTGGAGTGAACAGGGTTATTCACCCCTCCACTTT,TRBJ1-6,NA,medium-sized,TRBV30
CASSLESSGKYEQYF,TGTGCCAGCAGCTTAGAGTCTAGCGGGAAATACGAGCAGTACTTC,TRBJ2-7,TRBD2,NA,TRBV11-2
CSASWQFSTDTQYF,TGCAGTGCTAGTTGGCAGTTCAGCACAGATACGCAGTATTTT,TRBJ2-3,NA,NA,TRBV20-1
CSADTGVDTQYF,TGCAGCGCTGATACGGGAGTGGATACGCAGTATTTT,TRBJ2-3,NA,medium-sized,TRBV29-1
CASSAREWYEPQHF,TGTGCCAGCAGTGCCCGGGAGTGGTATGAGCCCCAGCATTTT,TRBJ1-5,NA,NA,TRBV6-5
CASGHDSYNQPQHF,TGTGCCAGCGGGCATGACAGCTACAATCAGCCCCAGCATTTT,TRBJ1-5,NA,few,TRBV19
CATSRDPLATYEQYF,TGTGCCACCAGCAGAGATCCTTTAGCCACCTACGAGCAGTACTTC,TRBJ2-7,NA,NA,TRBV15
CASSWEGVANTGELFF,TGTGCCAGCAGCTGGGAGGGGGTGGCGAACACCGGGGAGCTGTTTTTT,TRBJ2-2,NA,medium-sized,TRBV5-4
CSVLTGPSGNTIYF,TGCAGCGTACTGACAGGGCCCTCTGGAAACACCATATATTTT,TRBJ1-3,TRBD1,few,TRBV29-1
CASSARRGWAGELFF,TGTGCCAGCAGCGCCCGAAGGGGTTGGGCCGGGGAGCTGTTTTTT,TRBJ2-2,NA,NA,TRBV5-6
CASGMGNEQFF,TGTGCCAGCGGGATGGGGAATGAGCAGTTCTTC,TRBJ2-1,NA,few,TRBV12-3/TRBV12-4
CASSLGSSGTSTDTQYF,TGCGCCAGCAGCTTGGGGTCTAGCGGGACCAGCACAGATACGCAGTATTTT,TRBJ2-3,TRBD2,NA,TRBV5-1
CASSLVGGPSNQPQHF,TGTGCCAGCAGCTTAGTGGGGGGGCCGAGCAATCAGCCCCAGCATTTT,TRBJ1-5,NA,NA,TRBV7-2
CASSLGGLMNTEAFF,TGTGCCAGCAGCCTGGGGGGACTGATGAACACTGAAGCTTTCTTT,TRBJ1-1,NA,few,TRBV12-3/TRBV12-4
CASSPRTGAAYEQYF,TGTGCCAGCAGCCCCAGGACAGGGGCGGCCTACGAGCAGTACTTC,TRBJ2-7,TRBD1,few,TRBV5-5
CSAREAVGAQGYTF,TGCAGTGCTAGAGAGGCGGTAGGGGCACAAGGCTACACCTTC,TRBJ1-2,NA,once,TRBV20-1
CASTTPGATNYGYTF,TGTGCCAGCACCACCCCAGGGGCGACTAACTATGGCTACACCTTC,TRBJ1-2,NA,few,TRBV5-6
CACSPRVLEETQYF,TGTGCCTGTAGTCCGAGGGTATTAGAAGAGACCCAGTACTTC,TRBJ2-5,NA,NA,TRBV19
CASHNNRDGPQHF,TGTGCCAGCCACAATAATAGGGACGGTCCCCAGCATTTT,TRBJ1-5,NA,few,TRBV19
CASSTSGRATYNEQFF,TGTGCCAGCAGCACTAGCGGGAGAGCTACCTACAATGAGCAGTTCTTC,TRBJ2-1,TRBD2,once,TRBV11-1
CASRKSGRDYEQYF,TGTGCCAGCAGGAAAAGCGGGAGGGACTACGAGCAGTACTTC,TRBJ2-7,TRBD2,NA,TRBV12-3/TRBV12-4
CASSIRRRPDTQYF,TGTGCCAGTAGTATTCGGCGGAGACCAGATACGCAGTATTTT,TRBJ2-3,NA,many,TRBV19
CAISARDRQETQYF,TGTGCCATCAGTGCCCGGGACCGCCAAGAGACCCAGTACTTC,TRBJ2-5,NA,NA,TRBV10-3
CSVSNTGELFF,TGCAGCGTTTCGAACACCGGGGAGCTGTTTTTT,TRBJ2-2,NA,medium-sized,TRBV29-1